This T cell receptor (beta chain) was sequenced in a study of spatial heterogeneity in lung cancer. Across the whole study: Consistently, beta-chain sequences turned up in larger numbers than alpha-chain sequences did.

This clonotype has only a few counts. Its antigen is currently unknown. Study-level findings and limits: TCRs found ubiquitously expanded in tumor appeared in blood more at resection than at follow-up.

The V end lost 3 bases, the J end lost 6 bases, and 21 bases lay between the germline ends. This CDR3 is 17 amino acids long. Time point of the sample: sample taken at primary tumor resection. TCRs were sequenced from unsorted whole RNA of tumor, nontumor lung or PBMC. Each TCR cDNA molecule carried a unique molecular identifier. TCRdb called the 5' RACE reads again in MiXCR, with one record for every CDR3 protein. The table shows 10,000 to 15,000 distinct CDR3 sequences, with 12% to 15% occurring only once. The chain has TRBV12-3 or TRBV12-4 and TRBJ1-5, with D unresolved. The source of this sequence is a male donor with early-stage non-small cell lung cancer. The input for sequencing was PBMCs, taken at surgery. The CDR3 DNA reads TGTGCCAGCAGTTTCCGCGGCGTCCTTGAGAGAATTCAGCCCCAGCATTTT. It specifies CASSFRGVLERIQPQHF.